A single sample is the source of the 23 T cell receptor beta chains below, sequenced in a study of regulatory T cells in long-lasting Graves disease. To make TCR beta libraries, researchers used iRepertoire HTBI primers and Arm-PCR of CDR3 regions. TCRdb itself ran the multiplex PCR reads through MiXCR, one entry per CDR3 protein. The table shows 300,000 to 450,000 distinct CDR3 sequences, with 15% occurring only once. Time point here: newly diagnosed GD, antithyroid drugs for less than 3 months. RNA extracted from PBMCs served as the sequencing template. Here the sequenced sample was peripheral blood mononuclear cells (PBMCs), taken at new diagnosis, from a patient treated with antithyroid drugs. These receptors came from a female donor with Graves disease.

This clonotype was observed many times. This chain links TRBV11-2 with TRBJ1-5; 10 positions match TRBD1. The CDR3 has 17 amino acids. Germline-derived CDR1 and CDR2 are SGHAT and FQNNGV. The trim removed 4 bases at V and 3 bases at J, leaving 9 bases unmatched. The CDR3 DNA reads as TGTGCCAGCAGCTCTTCCCGGACAGGGGGTTCCAATCAGCCCCAGCATTTT. Translation gives CASSSSRTGGSNQPQHF.

This clonotype was seen repeatedly, ten times or more. This chain uses TRBV6-1 with TRBJ2-2; 7 bases are shared with TRBD2. The V and J ends lost 6 bases and 1 base, in that order; junction bases with no gene match: 8. CDR3 length: 16 amino acids. Germline-derived CDR1 and CDR2 are MNHNS and SASEGT. This CDR3 reads CASSGVIAGNTGELFF. The CDR3 DNA follows: TGTGCCAGCAGCGGAGTAATAGCGGGGAACACCGGGGAGCTGTTTTTT.

This clonotype was counted many times. The rearrangement joins TRBV9 to TRBJ2-1; unclear D gene. The J call may be faulty, since TRBJ2-5 better matches the DNA end. The length of the CDR3 is 14 residues. The germline V gene has CDR1 SGDLS and CDR2 YYNGEE. CDR3 residues: CASSVGFSQETQYF. The CDR3 DNA reads TGTGCCAGCAGCGTAGGGTTTAGCCAAGAGACCCAGTACTTC.

This clonotype was seen only a few times. A single base is all that separates this from a far larger clone, so a read error is likely. V usage is TRBV28 and J usage is TRBJ2-1; D might be TRBD1 or TRBD2, each matching 5 bases. Germline CDR1 and CDR2: MDHEN and SYDVKM. V was trimmed by 7 bases and J by 10 bases, leaving 23 bases between them. This CDR3 has 15 residues. This CDR3 reads CASTPVWDGTYEQFF. The CDR3 DNA reads as TGTGCCAGCACTCCAGTCTGGGACGGTACCTACGAGCAGTTCTTC.

The V call is TRBV20-1, the J call TRBJ1-1; TRBD1 aligns across 9 bases. The V and J ends lost 0 bases and 4 bases, in that order; junction bases with no gene match: 6. The CDR3 covers 15 residues. Germline lookup yields CDR1 DFQATT and CDR2 SNEGSKA (reference sequence). The DNA for the CDR3 is TGCAGTGCTAGAGAGACAGGGGGTTGGATCACTGAAGCTTTCTTT. It is translated as CSARETGGWITEAFF.

V gene TRBV20-1 combines with J gene TRBJ2-6, with no clear D. CDR3 length: 16 residues. Trimming took off 5 bases at V and 0 bases at J, with 14 bases between the two ends. Germline CDR1 is DFQATT and CDR2 is SNEGSKA (reference sequence). Written as DNA, the CDR3 is TGCAGTGCTTGGACCGGTACGTCCTCTGGGGCCAACGTCCTGACTTTC. This translates into CSAWTGTSSGANVLTF.

This clonotype was found many times. V is TRBV27 and J is TRBJ1-5; perhaps TRBD1 as D (5 bases). The germline V gene has CDR1 MNHEY and CDR2 SMNVEV (reference sequence). This CDR3 is built from 13 residues. The germline V and J ends were trimmed by 3 bases and 6 bases, with 9 bases remaining between them. The DNA for the CDR3 is TGTGCCAGCAGTTTGCGGGGGGGTCAGCCCCAGCATTTT. Amino acids: CASSLRGGQPQHF.

Ten or more counts support this clonotype. This sequence joins TRBV29-1 and TRBJ1-1, with D possibly TRBD1 on 6 matching bases. In germline, CDR1 is SQVTM, CDR2 ANQGSEA. The CDR3 is made up of 14 amino acids. V dropped 7 bases and J dropped 2 bases, with 17 bases sitting between them. CDR3 nucleotide sequence: TGCAGCGCCGGGGGGGACACGGTCAACACTGAAGCTTTCTTT. It specifies CSAGGDTVNTEAFF.

There are many counts of this clonotype. The chain couples TRBV6-5 to TRBJ1-1; D call uncertain. Trimming took off 2 bases at V and 2 bases at J, with 12 bases between the two ends. The V gene's germline CDR1 is MNHEY and CDR2 SVGAGI. The CDR3 is made up of 15 amino acids. The CDR3 DNA sequence: TGTGCCAGCAGTTACGCACAGCGGATCAACACTGAAGCTTTCTTT. Its protein is CASSYAQRINTEAFF.

This clonotype was recorded at least ten times. The genes are TRBV7-9 and TRBJ1-2, with no clear D. The CDR3 has 15 amino acids. V was pared by 1 base and J by 4 bases, with 13 bases between. Per germline, CDR1 SEHNR and CDR2 FQNEAQ (reference sequence). The CDR3 DNA reads as TGTGCCAGCAGCTTAGTTCAAGCCGCGCGCTATGGCTACACCTTC. Translating gives CASSLVQAARYGYTF.

As for this clonotype: It differs at one base from a far larger clone, so likely a read error. The chain employs TRBV3-1 and TRBJ2-5; D remains ambiguous. The closer fit of TRBJ2-1 to the DNA end suggests the J call may be wrong. The CDR3 contains 16 residues. In germline, CDR1 is LGHDT, CDR2 YNNKEL (reference sequence). The CDR3, as DNA: TGTGCCAGCAGCCAAGTAATCCCCCCGGAAGACAATGAGCAGTTCTTC. Translation gives CASSQVIPPEDNEQFF.

Only a few counts were recorded for this clonotype. The chain recombines TRBV6-1 with TRBJ1-6; 9 bases agree with TRBD1. V was pared by 5 bases and J by 14 bases, with 4 bases of the junction left unmatched. The CDR3 covers 12 residues. The germline V gene has CDR1 MNHNS and CDR2 SASEGT. In DNA, the CDR3 is TGTGCCAGCAGTCGGACAGGGGCGACCCTCCACTTT. Amino acids: CASSRTGATLHF.

In its sample, this clonotype was seen a few times. The chain joins TRBV13 to TRBJ2-1; D is unclear. The CDR3 has 12 residues. Germline-derived CDR1 and CDR2 are PRHDT and FYEKMQ (reference sequence). V lost 5 bases, J lost 8 bases, and 10 bases lay in between. The CDR3 spells CASSPSIDEQFF. The CDR3 nucleotides read TGTGCCAGCAGCCCGAGCATCGATGAGCAGTTCTTC.

At least ten counts were recorded for this clonotype. V gene TRBV12-3 or TRBV12-4 combines with J gene TRBJ2-1, with D possibly TRBD2 on 6 matching bases. V dropped 6 bases and J dropped 6 bases, with 12 bases sitting between them. The CDR3 has 13 residues. The CDR3 DNA reads TGTGCCAGCAGCCTCGGGAGCCCCAATGAGCAGTTCTTC. Its translation: CASSLGSPNEQFF.

This clonotype was observed a few times. The V call is TRBV6-2 or TRBV6-3, the J call TRBJ2-3, with TRBD2 as a possible D gene (5 bases). Trimming removed 5 bases from V and 6 bases from J, with 18 bases in between. There are 15 residues in the CDR3. Germline lookup yields CDR1 MNHEY and CDR2 SVGEGT. The DNA of the CDR3 is TGTGCCAGCAGTGCATATCCACTAGATTCGGATACGCAGTATTTT. Translating gives CASSAYPLDSDTQYF.

This clonotype was detected ten times or more. The chain recombines TRBV12-3 or TRBV12-4 with TRBJ1-5; D gene ambiguous. This CDR3 has 12 residues. Trimming removed 8 bases from V and 3 bases from J, with 8 bases in between. The CDR3 spells CASGHSNQPQHF. DNA of the CDR3: TGTGCCAGCGGGCACTCCAATCAGCCCCAGCATTTT.

This clonotype was seen many times. The chain uses TRBV4-3 and TRBJ2-2; unclear D gene. In germline, CDR1 is LGHNA, CDR2 YSLEER. The V end lost 0 bases, the J end lost 4 bases, and 15 bases lay between the germline ends. This CDR3 is built from 17 residues. The CDR3 region is CASSQELAVFSTGELFF. The CDR3 region has the DNA TGCGCCAGCAGCCAAGAACTCGCGGTATTTTCCACCGGGGAGCTGTTTTTT.

This clonotype occurred once. J is TRBJ2-1 and V is TRBV7-9; the match to TRBD2 covers 8 bases. V gave up 5 bases and J gave up 6 bases; unmatched junction bases: 24. CDR3 size: 20 residues. From germline, CDR1 is SEHNR and CDR2 FQNEAQ (reference sequence). The DNA for the CDR3 is TGTGCCAGCAGCACGCAGAGGGCCGGCTTAGCGGGGCGGAAGATCAATGAGCAGTTCTTC. Protein: CASSTQRAGLAGRKINEQFF.

The rearrangement uses TRBV12-3 or TRBV12-4 and TRBJ2-1, with D tentatively TRBD1 (6 bases). The CDR3 contains 15 residues. V was pared by 7 bases and J by 10 bases, with 23 bases between. CDR3 residues: CASKKQGSGSGEQFF. The CDR3 nucleotides read TGTGCCAGCAAAAAGCAGGGGTCCGGCTCGGGGGAGCAGTTCTTC.

At least ten counts were recorded for this clonotype. The chain carries TRBV12-3 or TRBV12-4 and TRBJ2-7, with 8 bases identical to TRBD1. V gave up 5 bases and J gave up 4 bases; unmatched junction bases: 4. The CDR3 has 13 residues. CDR3 sequence reads: CASSGQGRYEQYF. CDR3 nucleotide sequence: TGTGCCAGCAGTGGACAGGGACGTTACGAGCAGTACTTC.

This clonotype was recorded many times. The chain employs TRBV4-1 and TRBJ1-1; 7 bases match TRBD1. The germline V gene encodes CDR1 MGHRA and CDR2 YSYEKL. The CDR3 contains 16 residues. J gave up 1 base and V 4 bases, and 9 bases lay outside the gene matches. This CDR3 is CASSRLLGQRNTEAFF. The DNA of the CDR3 is TGCGCCAGCAGCCGACTGTTGGGACAGAGGAACACTGAAGCTTTCTTT.

This clonotype was detected only a few times. V gene TRBV4-1 combines with J gene TRBJ1-5; D is undetermined. CDR3 size: 13 residues. Deletions cut 4 bases from V and 7 bases from J, with 11 bases between. CDR1 and CDR2 (germline): MGHRA, YSYEKL. The CDR3: CASSPPGRQPQHF. DNA of the CDR3: TGCGCCAGCAGCCCCCCCGGGCGGCAGCCCCAGCATTTT.

This clonotype occurred many times. The chain combines TRBV20-1 with TRBJ1-1; 7 nucleotides line up with TRBD1. Looked up from germline, CDR1 is DFQATT and CDR2 is SNEGSKA (reference sequence). V shed 3 bases and J 0 bases; nucleotides not matched to a gene: 7. This CDR3 contains 15 residues. The CDR3 region has the DNA TGCAGTGCTAGGGACAGGCTACACATGAACACTGAAGCTTTCTTT. This translates into CSARDRLHMNTEAFF.